What follows describes a single T cell receptor (beta chain). Given a much more abundant clone one base away, this may be a read error. The CDR3 contains 13 residues. Germline V gene data show CDR1 as SGHRS and CDR2 as YFSETQ. This entry is derived from a study of neurological immune-mediated disorders. With 10-nucleotide random UMIs included, cDNA was synthesized by 5'RACE. TCRdb redid the calling of the 5' RACE reads with MiXCR, one entry per CDR3 protein. Of roughly 65,000 distinct CDR3 sequences listed, 4.1% are singletons. The sample taken for sequencing was PBMCs. V gene TRBV5-1 combines with J gene TRBJ1-1, with D perhaps matching TRBD1 (6 bases). This TCR was recovered from a man aged 50-59 years with multiple sclerosis. CDR3 amino acids: CTSQGQSRTEAFF. CDR3 sequence (DNA): TGCACCAGTCAAGGACAGTCGCGGACTGAAGCTTTCTTT.